This passage covers 3 T cell receptor beta chains from one sample sequenced in a study of metastatic and nonmetastatic thyroid tumors. With MiXCR, TCRdb reprocessed the PCR reads. The sample includes more than 85,000 clones, around 7.8% of them seen just once. Patients were all untreated before their thyroid surgery. Material: blood. These receptors came from a female donor with papillary thyroid cancer or a benign thyroid nodule (not recorded which). Some clones in this sample may be carry-over from other donors' samples.

This clone was found many times. The chain recombines TRBV29-1 with TRBJ1-5; D unclear. Germline V CDR1 and CDR2: SQVTM, ANQGSEA. The CDR3 has 13 amino acids. The V end lost 3 bases, the J end lost 11 bases, and 17 bases lay between the germline ends. For the CDR3, the DNA is TGCAGCGTTGATATACCGGGCCTGGAGACCCAGCATTTT. Its protein product is CSVDIPGLETQHF.

The sample holds many counts of this clone. The V gene is TRBV2, the J gene TRBJ1-5; a weak D match, TRBD1 (6 bases). Germline V gene data show CDR1 as SNHLY and CDR2 as FYNNEI. This CDR3 contains 15 residues. The V end lost 5 bases, the J end lost 0 bases, and 11 bases lay between the germline ends. CDR3 in amino acids: CASSFTGHSNQPQHF. CDR3 nucleotides: TGTGCCAGCAGTTTCACAGGGCATAGCAATCAGCCCCAGCATTTT.

This clone was seen repeatedly, ten times or more. The genes are TRBV6-1 and TRBJ1-1, with TRBD1 identical over 9 bases. The CDR3 sequence is 15 residues long. V trimming: 1 base; J trimming: 7 bases; junction bases outside the gene matches: 7. The germline V gene encodes CDR1 MNHNS and CDR2 SASEGT. CDR3 sequence reads: CASSEGTGGPREAFF. CDR3 DNA: TGTGCCAGCAGTGAAGGAACAGGGGGCCCTCGTGAAGCTTTCTTT.